A selection of T cell receptor beta chains follows, all from one sample in a study of cytomegalovirus exposure and HLA in healthy donors. Repertoires were generated with immunoSEQ multiplex PCR, while TCRdb's copy carries only in-frame clones and drops some. This sample yields 150,000 to 200,000 clones, of which roughly 81% are seen a single time; 0.95% to 1.5% belongs to the top ten. The sample consisted of PBMCs. These receptors all stem from a woman in her 30s in good health and CMV-seronegative. Each CDR3 is given with its conserved first and last residue. The D gene is left open where the match is weak. Clone size is shown for a subset of rows, as once, few, many or a class of expanded clone.

D gene	clone size	V gene	J gene	CDR3 DNA	CDR3 protein
-	-	TRBV5-1	TRBJ2-6	TGCGCCAGCAGCCCTGGGCCCCAGACCACTGGGGCCAACGTCCTGACTTTC	CASSPGPQTTGANVLTF
-	-	TRBV28	TRBJ1-5	TGTGCCAGCAGTCTCGTAAGGGAGGTGAATCAGCCCCAGCATTTT	CASSLVREVNQPQHF
-	-	TRBV6-1	TRBJ2-7	TGTGCCAGCAGACCGGGACATGGGTCCTACGAGCAGTACTTC	CASRPGHGSYEQYF
TRBD1	-	TRBV27	TRBJ2-7	TGTGCCAGCAGTTCCCCGACAGGGGCTACCTACGAGCAGTACTTC	CASSSPTGATYEQYF
TRBD1	-	TRBV6-5	TRBJ2-6	TGTGCCAGCAGCCAGGGACAGGTCTGGGCCAACGTCCTGACTTTC	CASSQGQVWANVLTF
TRBD2	-	TRBV7-6	TRBJ2-7	TGTGCCAGCAGCTTAGCGTTTCCCCAAGCGGGAGCTCTCTACGAGCAGTACTTC	CASSLAFPQAGALYEQYF
-	few	TRBV5-1	TRBJ2-6	TGCGCCAGCAGCTTGTTTTCCCGACAGACCTCTGGGGCCAACGTCCTGACTTTC	CASSLFSRQTSGANVLTF
-	-	TRBV7-3	TRBJ1-1	TGTGCCAGCAGCTTAACCGCGGACAGGAACACTGAAGCTTTCTTT	CASSLTADRNTEAFF
TRBD1	-	TRBV6-5	TRBJ2-1	TGTGCCAGCAGTTCCCCGGGGACAGGAGAGGTCAATGAGCAGTTCTTC	CASSSPGTGEVNEQFF
TRBD1	-	TRBV18	TRBJ1-1	TGTGCCAGCTCACCAAGACAGGGGAACACTGAAGCTTTCTTT	CASSPRQGNTEAFF
TRBD1	-	TRBV19	TRBJ2-3	TGTGCCAGTAGATTTGTGGGGACACCGGGACAGGGAACGATAAATACGCAGTATTTT	CASRFVGTPGQGTINTQYF
TRBD1	-	TRBV28	TRBJ2-7	TGTGCCAGCAGTCCCGGGACAGGGAACGAGCAGTACTTC	CASSPGTGNEQYF
-	-	TRBV27	TRBJ1-6	TGTGCCAGCAGTTTATCTACCAAACCGAGCTCCTATAATTCACCCCTCCACTTT	CASSLSTKPSSYNSPLHF
TRBD1	-	TRBV2	TRBJ2-7	TGTGCCAGCAGTGTAGTTGGGACAGGTCATCAAGAGCAGTACTTC	CASSVVGTGHQEQYF
-	-	TRBV5-4	TRBJ1-1	TGTGCCAGCAGGGGGGCGGGTAAAGCGAACACTGAAGCTTTCTTT	CASRGAGKANTEAFF
-	-	TRBV5-4	TRBJ2-5	TGTGCCAGCAGCTTGTTTTTCCAGGGGAACCAAGAGACCCAGTACTTC	CASSLFFQGNQETQYF
-	medium-sized	TRBV4-1	TRBJ2-7	TGCGCCAGCAGTCCCTACGGACTGAGCGAGCAGTACTTC	CASSPYGLSEQYF
TRBD1	-	TRBV28	TRBJ1-2	TGTGCCAGTTGCCCCCCCGACAGGGGCCCTGATGGCTACACCTTC	CASCPPDRGPDGYTF
TRBD1	-	TRBV5-1	TRBJ1-2	TGCGCCAGCAGCTTAACCGTTACCACAGGGGGCCATTCTGGCTACACCTTC	CASSLTVTTGGHSGYTF
-	-	TRBV9	TRBJ1-6	TGTGCCAGCAGCGTAGAGGGACACTATAATTCACCCCTCCACTTT	CASSVEGHYNSPLHF
TRBD1	-	TRBV13	TRBJ2-1	TGTGCCAGCAGCTTTACAGGGGGCAACGAGCAGTTCTTC	CASSFTGGNEQFF
TRBD2	-	TRBV23-1	TRBJ2-3	TGCGCCAGCAGCCGGGGGAGCGGGAGGTCCGCAGATACGCAGTATTTT	CASSRGSGRSADTQYF
-	-	TRBV7-3	TRBJ1-2	TGTGCCAGCAGCCCCGAAGGGAGAGCGGGCTACACCTTC	CASSPEGRAGYTF
-	-	TRBV6-1	TRBJ1-3	TGTGCCAGCAGTGAAGGCGTTCTGGGAAACACCATATATTTT	CASSEGVLGNTIYF
TRBD2	-	TRBV19	TRBJ2-7	TGTGCCAGCAGGGTTAGCGGGAGCTACGAGCAGTACTTC	CASRVSGSYEQYF
TRBD1	-	TRBV4-1	TRBJ1-1	TGCGCCAGCAGCCAAGTAGGCCGGGACAGCAAAAACACTGAAGCTTTCTTT	CASSQVGRDSKNTEAFF
-	-	TRBV27	TRBJ2-3	TGTGCCAGCAGTTTAAACGGGAACGGGAACACAGATACGCAGTATTTT	CASSLNGNGNTDTQYF
TRBD1	-	TRBV27	TRBJ1-1	TGTGCCAGCACCTCGACAGGGGAGAACACTGAAGCTTTCTTT	CASTSTGENTEAFF
-	few	TRBV28	TRBJ1-5	TGTGCCAGCAGTCCATCGCTATTCGGGGGTCAGCCCCAGCATTTT	CASSPSLFGGQPQHF
-	-	TRBV5-1	TRBJ1-1	TGCGCCAGCAGGATCTCGACAGACAACACTGAAGCTTTCTTT	CASRISTDNTEAFF
TRBD2	-	TRBV10-2	TRBJ2-7	TGCGCCAGCAGTGAGTTGACTAGCGGAGTATACGAGCAGTACTTC	CASSELTSGVYEQYF
-	-	TRBV6-1	TRBJ1-2	TGTGCCAGCAGTGAAGCGTGGACACCCTTCTTC	CASSEAWTPFF
-	-	TRBV4-1	TRBJ2-1	TGCGCCAGCAGCCGAGTCCCTGGTGATCGCTACAATGAGCAGTTCTTC	CASSRVPGDRYNEQFF
TRBD1	-	TRBV10-3	TRBJ1-1	TGTGCCACCAAAGAGCAGGGGGGTTGGACTGAAGCTTTCTTT	CATKEQGGWTEAFF
-	-	TRBV9	TRBJ2-2	TGTGCCAGCCTTCCGGGGGCGAACACCGGGGAGCTGTTTTTT	CASLPGANTGELFF
-	-	TRBV20-1	TRBJ2-1	TGCAGTGCTCTAGACAATGAGCAGTTCTTC	CSALDNEQFF
-	-	TRBV5-1	TRBJ1-4	TGCGCCAGCAGCTTGGCGGGCAGGGTAGATGAAAAACTGTTTTTT	CASSLAGRVDEKLFF
TRBD1	few	TRBV4-2	TRBJ2-7	TGTGCCAGCAGCCAACAGGGACAGGGGTTCTACGAGCAGTACTTC	CASSQQGQGFYEQYF
-	-	TRBV11-1	TRBJ2-7	TGTGCCAGCAGCTTATCCAGGGGACGCTCCTACGAGCAGTACTTC	CASSLSRGRSYEQYF
TRBD2	-	TRBV19	TRBJ2-7	TGTGCCAGTCCTGGGAGGGAGGAGAACTCCTACGAGCAGTACTTC	CASPGREENSYEQYF
-	-	TRBV2	TRBJ1-2	TGTGCCAGCAGTGACGACAGCTACCTTAACTATGGCTACACCTTC	CASSDDSYLNYGYTF
TRBD1	-	TRBV6-5	TRBJ1-5	TGTGCCAGCAGTCCGGACAGGGGAGGCAATCAGCCCCAGCATTTT	CASSPDRGGNQPQHF